A selection of T cell receptor beta chains follows, all from one sample in a study of cytomegalovirus exposure and HLA in healthy donors. TCRdb's table, derived via immunoSEQ multiplex PCR, lists solely in-frame clones and lacks some. Among hundreds of thousands of clones listed, roughly 75% were seen once. Sequencing input: PBMCs. These receptors originate from a woman in her twenties or thirties in good health and CMV-seronegative. Each CDR3 is given with its conserved first and last residue. D genes are given only for firm matches. Size is omitted from some rows. Given values are once, few, many or a class for expanded clones.

clone_size: -
j_call: TRBJ2-1
d_call: -
v_call: TRBV5-1
cdr3_nt: TGCGCCAGCAGCTTGGTTTACGGTGAGCAGTTCTTC
cdr3_aa: CASSLVYGEQFF

clone_size: -
j_call: TRBJ2-5
d_call: -
v_call: TRBV11-2
cdr3_nt: TGTGCCAGCGGAATGGGAGACTTC
cdr3_aa: CASGMGDF

clone_size: -
j_call: TRBJ1-6
d_call: -
v_call: TRBV5-5
cdr3_nt: TGTGCCAGCAGGGGGGAGGGTTCCTATAATTCACCCCTCCACTTT
cdr3_aa: CASRGEGSYNSPLHF

clone_size: -
j_call: TRBJ1-2
d_call: TRBD1
v_call: TRBV30
cdr3_nt: TGTGCCTGGCGCCCAGTCCTGGGACAGGGGAGGATTGGCTACACCTTC
cdr3_aa: CAWRPVLGQGRIGYTF

clone_size: -
j_call: TRBJ2-7
d_call: -
v_call: TRBV5-8
cdr3_nt: TGTGCCAGCAGCTTGGGGTGGCAGGGATTCTACGAGCAGTACTTC
cdr3_aa: CASSLGWQGFYEQYF

clone_size: -
j_call: TRBJ2-4
d_call: -
v_call: TRBV7-3
cdr3_nt: TGTGCCAGCAGCCCACATCCCCCCCTCTCCGGTAGAGAGGAAAACATTCAGTACTTC
cdr3_aa: CASSPHPPLSGREENIQYF

clone_size: -
j_call: TRBJ2-1
d_call: TRBD2
v_call: TRBV7-7
cdr3_nt: TGTGCTAGCAGCTTAGCGGGAGGGCCAAATGAGCAGTTCTTC
cdr3_aa: CASSLAGGPNEQFF

clone_size: -
j_call: TRBJ2-2
d_call: TRBD1
v_call: TRBV6-6
cdr3_nt: TGTGCCAGCAGTGATACAGGGGAGACCGGGGAGCTGTTTTTT
cdr3_aa: CASSDTGETGELFF

clone_size: few
j_call: TRBJ2-1
d_call: TRBD2
v_call: TRBV6-6
cdr3_nt: TGTGCCAGCAGTTCGCCCGGGACTAGCGGGACACCAGAGCAGTTCTTC
cdr3_aa: CASSSPGTSGTPEQFF

clone_size: -
j_call: TRBJ2-1
d_call: -
v_call: TRBV5-8
cdr3_nt: TGTGCCAGCAGCTTAGGTAGCGGCGCCTACAATGAGCAGTTCTTC
cdr3_aa: CASSLGSGAYNEQFF

clone_size: -
j_call: TRBJ1-2
d_call: -
v_call: TRBV19
cdr3_nt: TGTGCCAGTAGTATAGGGGGGACTAACGAAGGCCACACCTTC
cdr3_aa: CASSIGGTNEGHTF

clone_size: -
j_call: TRBJ1-1
d_call: -
v_call: TRBV7-9
cdr3_nt: TGTGCCAGCAGCTTGATTACAGCTGAAGCTTTCTTT
cdr3_aa: CASSLITAEAFF

clone_size: -
j_call: TRBJ2-2
d_call: -
v_call: TRBV10-3
cdr3_nt: TGTGCCATCAGGGCAGGGAAGGACGGGGAGCTGTTTTTT
cdr3_aa: CAIRAGKDGELFF

clone_size: -
j_call: TRBJ2-3
d_call: -
v_call: TRBV5-1
cdr3_nt: TGCGCCAGCAGCTTGGTTGTCCCCCGGACAGATACGCAGTATTTT
cdr3_aa: CASSLVVPRTDTQYF

clone_size: -
j_call: TRBJ2-2
d_call: TRBD2
v_call: TRBV11-3
cdr3_nt: TGTGCCAGCAGCTCGGGGACTAGCGGGGGGACCGGGGAGCTGTTTTTT
cdr3_aa: CASSSGTSGGTGELFF

clone_size: -
j_call: TRBJ2-7
d_call: TRBD1
v_call: TRBV30
cdr3_nt: TGTGCCTGGAGTTCACCCGGGACAGGGGGGGCCTACGAGCAGTACTTC
cdr3_aa: CAWSSPGTGGAYEQYF